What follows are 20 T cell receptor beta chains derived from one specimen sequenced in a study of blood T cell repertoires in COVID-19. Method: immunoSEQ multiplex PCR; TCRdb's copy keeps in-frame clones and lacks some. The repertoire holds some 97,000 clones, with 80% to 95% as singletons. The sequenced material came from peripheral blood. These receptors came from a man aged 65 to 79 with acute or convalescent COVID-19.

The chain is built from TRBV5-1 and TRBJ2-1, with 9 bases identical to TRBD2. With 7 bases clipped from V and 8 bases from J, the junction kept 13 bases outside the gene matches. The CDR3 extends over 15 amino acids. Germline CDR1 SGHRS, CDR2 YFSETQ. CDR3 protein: CASHLSGSEWDEQFF. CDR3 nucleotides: TGCGCCAGCCACCTTAGCGGGAGTGAATGGGATGAGCAGTTCTTC.

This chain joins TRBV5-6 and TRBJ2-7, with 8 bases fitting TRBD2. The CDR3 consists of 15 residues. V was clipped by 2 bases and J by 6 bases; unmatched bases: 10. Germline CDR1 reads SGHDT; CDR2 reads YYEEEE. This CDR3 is CASSLAPGLGLEQYF. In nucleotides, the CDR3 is TGTGCCAGCAGCTTAGCTCCGGGACTAGGTCTCGAGCAGTACTTC.

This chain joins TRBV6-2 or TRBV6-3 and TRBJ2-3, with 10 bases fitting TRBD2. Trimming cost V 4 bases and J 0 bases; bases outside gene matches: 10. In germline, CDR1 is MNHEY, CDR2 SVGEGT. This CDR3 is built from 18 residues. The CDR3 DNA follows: TGTGCCAGCAGTTGGACGTTACTAGCGGGGATTAGCACAGATACGCAGTATTTT. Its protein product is CASSWTLLAGISTDTQYF.

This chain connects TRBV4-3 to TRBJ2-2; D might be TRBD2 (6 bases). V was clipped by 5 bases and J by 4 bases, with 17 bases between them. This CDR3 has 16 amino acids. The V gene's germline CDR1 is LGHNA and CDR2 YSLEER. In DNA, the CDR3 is TGCGCCAGCAGCAAAGGCGCAGGGAGGAGCACCGGGGAGCTGTTTTTT. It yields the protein CASSKGAGRSTGELFF.

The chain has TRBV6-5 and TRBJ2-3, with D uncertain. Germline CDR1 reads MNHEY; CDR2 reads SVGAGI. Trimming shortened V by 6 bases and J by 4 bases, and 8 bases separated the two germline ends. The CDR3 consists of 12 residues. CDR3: CASRASSDTQYF. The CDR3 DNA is TGTGCCAGCAGAGCCTCCTCAGATACGCAGTATTTT.

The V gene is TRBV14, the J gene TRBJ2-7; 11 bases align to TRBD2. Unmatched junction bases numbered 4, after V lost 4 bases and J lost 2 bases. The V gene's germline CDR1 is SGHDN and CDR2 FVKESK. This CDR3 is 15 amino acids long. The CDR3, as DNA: TGTGCCAGCAGCCTTAGCGGGAGGGCAGCCTACGAGCAGTACTTC. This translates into CASSLSGRAAYEQYF.

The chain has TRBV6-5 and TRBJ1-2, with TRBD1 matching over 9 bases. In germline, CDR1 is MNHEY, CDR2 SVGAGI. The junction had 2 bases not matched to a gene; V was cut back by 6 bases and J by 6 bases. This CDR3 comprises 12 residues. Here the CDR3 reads CASRQGANGYTF. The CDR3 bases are TGTGCCAGCAGACAGGGGGCGAATGGCTACACCTTC.

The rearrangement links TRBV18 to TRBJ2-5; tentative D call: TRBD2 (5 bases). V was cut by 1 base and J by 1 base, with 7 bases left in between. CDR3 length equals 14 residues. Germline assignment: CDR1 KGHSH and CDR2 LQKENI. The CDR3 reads CASSPRRTQETQYF. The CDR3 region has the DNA TGTGCCAGCTCACCACGGAGGACCCAAGAGACCCAGTACTTC.

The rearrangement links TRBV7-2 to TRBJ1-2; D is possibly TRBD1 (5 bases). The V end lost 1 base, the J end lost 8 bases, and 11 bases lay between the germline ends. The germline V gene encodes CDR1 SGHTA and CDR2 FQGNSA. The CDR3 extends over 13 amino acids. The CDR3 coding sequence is TGTGCCAGCAGCTTAGTACAGGAGAAGGGCTACACCTTC. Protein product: CASSLVQEKGYTF.

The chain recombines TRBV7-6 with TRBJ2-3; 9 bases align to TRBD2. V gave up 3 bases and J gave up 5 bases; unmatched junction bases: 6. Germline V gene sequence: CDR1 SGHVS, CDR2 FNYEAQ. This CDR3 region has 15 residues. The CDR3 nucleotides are TGTGCCAGCAGCTTGGTAGCGGGGGCTAAAGATACGCAGTATTTT. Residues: CASSLVAGAKDTQYF.

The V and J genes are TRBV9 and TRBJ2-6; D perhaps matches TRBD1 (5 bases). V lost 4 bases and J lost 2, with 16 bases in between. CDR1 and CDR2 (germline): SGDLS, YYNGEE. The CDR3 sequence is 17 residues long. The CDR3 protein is CASSPSPPGTGANVLTF. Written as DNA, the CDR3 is TGTGCCAGCAGCCCAAGCCCCCCAGGGACTGGGGCCAACGTCCTGACTTTC.

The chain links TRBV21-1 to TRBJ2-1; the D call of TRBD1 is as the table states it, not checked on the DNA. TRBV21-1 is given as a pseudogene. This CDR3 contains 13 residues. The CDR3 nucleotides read TGTGCCAGCAGCCCGTACACAGGGAAGGGGCAGTTCTTC. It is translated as CASSPYTGKGQFF.

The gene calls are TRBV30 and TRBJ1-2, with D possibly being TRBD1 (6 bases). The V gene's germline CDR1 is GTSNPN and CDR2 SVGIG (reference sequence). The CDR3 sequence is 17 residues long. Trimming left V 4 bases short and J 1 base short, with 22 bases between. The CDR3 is CAWINLGGLEYNYGYTF. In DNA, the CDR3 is TGTGCCTGGATTAACTTAGGGGGTTTAGAGTATAACTATGGCTACACCTTC.

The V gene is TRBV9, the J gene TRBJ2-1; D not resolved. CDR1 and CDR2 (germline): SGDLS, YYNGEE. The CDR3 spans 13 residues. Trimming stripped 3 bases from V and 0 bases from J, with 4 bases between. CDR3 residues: CASSASSYNEQFF. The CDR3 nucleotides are TGTGCCAGCAGCGCTAGCTCCTACAATGAGCAGTTCTTC.

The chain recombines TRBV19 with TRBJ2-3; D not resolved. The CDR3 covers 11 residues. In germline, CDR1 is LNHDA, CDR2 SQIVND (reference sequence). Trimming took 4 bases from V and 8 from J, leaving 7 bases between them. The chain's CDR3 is CASSTPGTQYF. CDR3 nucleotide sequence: TGTGCCAGTAGTACTCCCGGTACGCAGTATTTT. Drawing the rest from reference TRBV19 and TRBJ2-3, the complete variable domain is DGGITQSPKYLFRKEGQNVTLSCEQNLNHDAMYWYRQDPGQGLRLIYYSQIVNDFQKGDIAEGYSVSREKKESFPLTVTSAQKNPTAFYLCASSTPGTQYFGPGTRLTVL.

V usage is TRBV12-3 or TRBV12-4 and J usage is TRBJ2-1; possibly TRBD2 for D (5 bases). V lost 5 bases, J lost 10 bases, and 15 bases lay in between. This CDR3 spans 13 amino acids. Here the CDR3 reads CASSTREGGEQFF. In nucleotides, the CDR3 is TGTGCCAGCAGTACCCGTGAGGGTGGAGAGCAGTTCTTC.

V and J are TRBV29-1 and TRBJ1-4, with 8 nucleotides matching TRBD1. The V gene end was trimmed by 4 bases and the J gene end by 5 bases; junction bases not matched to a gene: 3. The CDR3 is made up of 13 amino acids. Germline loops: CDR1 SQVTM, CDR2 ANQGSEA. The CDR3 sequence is CSVARTGNEKLFF. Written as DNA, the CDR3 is TGCAGCGTTGCGAGGACAGGGAATGAAAAACTGTTTTTT.

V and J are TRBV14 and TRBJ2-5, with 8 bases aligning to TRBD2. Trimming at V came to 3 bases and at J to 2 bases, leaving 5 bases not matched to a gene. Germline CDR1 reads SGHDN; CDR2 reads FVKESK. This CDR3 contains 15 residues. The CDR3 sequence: CASSHQRGKQETQYF. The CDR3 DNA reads TGTGCCAGCAGCCACCAGCGGGGGAAGCAAGAGACCCAGTACTTC.

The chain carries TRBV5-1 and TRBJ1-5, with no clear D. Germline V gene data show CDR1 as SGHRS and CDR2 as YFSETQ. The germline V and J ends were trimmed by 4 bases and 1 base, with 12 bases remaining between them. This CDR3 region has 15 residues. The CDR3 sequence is CASSRGEGSNQPQHF. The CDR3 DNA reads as TGCGCCAGCAGCCGGGGAGAAGGGAGCAATCAGCCCCAGCATTTT. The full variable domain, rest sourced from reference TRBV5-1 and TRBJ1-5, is KAGVTQTPRYLIKTRGQQVTLSCSPISGHRSVSWYQQTPGQGLQFLFEYFSETQRNKGNFPGRFSGRQFSNSRSEMNVSTLELGDSALYLCASSRGEGSNQPQHFGDGTRLSIL.

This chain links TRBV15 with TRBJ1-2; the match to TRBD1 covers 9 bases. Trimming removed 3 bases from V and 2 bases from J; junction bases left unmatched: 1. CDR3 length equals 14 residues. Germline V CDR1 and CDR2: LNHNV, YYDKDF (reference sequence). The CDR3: CATSRGQGNYGYTF. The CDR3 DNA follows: TGTGCCACCAGCAGGGGACAGGGAAACTATGGCTACACCTTC.